This passage covers 23 T cell receptor beta chains from one sample sequenced in a study of CXCR3-negative and CXCR3-positive naive CD8 T cells. In preparing the TRB cDNA libraries, 5' RACE with UMI labels was used. TCRdb re-called the 5' RACE reads and catalogs CDR3 proteins one per entry, DNA excluded. In total, the table holds 140,000 to 150,000 distinct CDR3 sequences. Study-wide results and caveats: Comparison of naive cells showed more hydrophobic TRB CDR3s in CXCR3-positive than in CXCR3-negative naive cells.

Antigens for these TCRs are unknown. The specimen was naive CXCR3+ CD8+ T cells from blood. The subset: CD45RO-CCR7+CD27+CD95- naive CD8+ T cells expressing CXCR3 (TNR3+). These receptors all stem from a human donor in good health. Some clones in this sample may be carry-over from other donors' samples.

The V gene is TRBV21-1, the J gene TRBJ2-1; TCRdb picks TRBD1, but there is no DNA to check that call. TRBV21-1 is given as a pseudogene. The CDR3 spans 15 residues. The CDR3 loop is CASSWFVGGNNEQFF.

The rearrangement uses TRBV21-1 and TRBJ2-2. TRBV21-1 counts as a pseudogene. There are 15 residues in the CDR3. CDR3 loop: CASSKVGRNTGELFF.

The V and J genes are TRBV12-3 or TRBV12-4 and TRBJ2-7; as DNA is missing, the TRBD1 call by TCRdb cannot be tested. There are 14 residues in the CDR3. The CDR3 protein is CASSSGTDCYEQYF.

The V call is TRBV6-5, the J call TRBJ2-7; TCRdb designates TRBD1, a call that cannot be tested without DNA. This CDR3 has 12 residues. Germline CDR1 MNHEY, CDR2 SVGAGI. CDR3 sequence reads: CASSYGHTEQYF.

The J gene is TRBJ2-7, the V gene TRBV12-5. Germline CDR1 is LGHNT and CDR2 is FRNRAP. The CDR3 is made up of 13 amino acids. The CDR3 here is CASGLESVYEQYF.

V usage is TRBV27 and J usage is TRBJ2-7; the TCRdb D gene call, TRBD1, has no DNA to confirm it. The germline CDR1 and CDR2 sequences are MNHEY and SMNVEV (reference sequence). This CDR3 has 14 amino acids. The CDR3 sequence is CASSFHDSPYEQYF.

This rearrangement joins TRBV7-9 to TRBJ2-7; the TCRdb D gene call, TRBD2, has no DNA to confirm it. This CDR3 is built from 13 residues. Germline V gives CDR1 SEHNR, CDR2 FQNEAQ (reference sequence). This CDR3 reads CASSPSAYYEQYF.

The chain links TRBV7-3 to TRBJ2-1; the D gene TCRdb calls, TRBD2, cannot be checked with no DNA. Germline V gene data show CDR1 as SGHTA and CDR2 as FQGTGA. The CDR3 totals 13 residues. CDR3 protein: CASSPAPSVEQFF.

J is TRBJ2-3 and V is TRBV7-2. The germline gives CDR1 SGHTA, CDR2 FQGNSA. There are 15 residues in the CDR3. CDR3 sequence reads: CASSGTAASTDTQYF.

The chain joins TRBV7-2 to TRBJ2-1. Germline CDR1 and CDR2: SGHTA and FQGNSA. This CDR3 contains 12 residues. The CDR3 here is CASSQLVAEQFF.

J is TRBJ2-1 and V is TRBV13; TCRdb lists TRBD2, though no DNA is available to test this call. CDR3 length: 16 amino acids. Germline assignment: CDR1 PRHDT and CDR2 FYEKMQ (reference sequence). The CDR3 loop is CASSSLAGGPVDEQFF.

This chain joins TRBV6-4 and TRBJ2-5; TCRdb lists TRBD1, though no DNA is available to test this call. From germline, CDR1 is MRHNA and CDR2 SNTAGT. This CDR3 region has 14 residues. CDR3 amino acids: CASSPSGEGETQYF.

The V call is TRBV3-1, the J call TRBJ1-1; with no DNA, the TCRdb D assignment of TRBD1 cannot be verified. CDR3 length: 18 amino acids. The V gene's germline CDR1 is LGHDT and CDR2 YNNKEL (reference sequence). The CDR3 reads CASSKRDRTGGCNTEAFF.

The chain combines TRBV21-1 with TRBJ1-1; the TCRdb call, TRBD1, lacks DNA for checking. TRBV21-1 is an annotated pseudogene. This CDR3 has 15 amino acids. CDR3 sequence reads: CASSKGGGANTEAFF.

This chain joins TRBV7-8 and TRBJ2-5. There are 15 residues in the CDR3. Germline V CDR1 and CDR2: SGHVS, FQNEAQ. The CDR3 loop reads CASSSRLTHQETQYF.

This chain connects TRBV28 to TRBJ2-7; TCRdb gives TRBD2 as the D gene, but with no DNA this cannot be confirmed. The CDR3 consists of 14 residues. Germline CDR1 MDHEN, CDR2 SYDVKM. This chain's CDR3 is CASSLTRGAYEQYF.

The V and J genes are TRBV29-1 and TRBJ1-2; TCRdb outputs TRBD1, but without DNA this stays unchecked. From germline, CDR1 is SQVTM and CDR2 ANQGSEA. There are 13 residues in the CDR3. The CDR3 loop is CSVPGQASGGYTF.

This chain connects TRBV3-1 to TRBJ2-7; as DNA is missing, the TRBD1 call by TCRdb cannot be tested. Germline CDR1 reads LGHDT; CDR2 reads YNNKEL (reference sequence). This CDR3 contains 16 residues. CDR3 loop: CASSQIQGLNTHEQYF.

The rearrangement uses TRBV20-1 and TRBJ2-1; the TCRdb D gene call, TRBD1, has no DNA to confirm it. Germline V gene lookup returns CDR1 DFQATT and CDR2 SNEGSKA (reference sequence). The length of the CDR3 is 14 residues. The CDR3 sequence: CSARARAGSWEQFF.

The rearrangement joins TRBV10-2 to TRBJ2-7. There are 12 residues in the CDR3. Looked up from germline, CDR1 is WSHSY and CDR2 is SAAADI. The CDR3 reads CASSLGQIEQYF.

The genes are TRBV4-1 and TRBJ2-2; TCRdb's D call of TRBD1 is untestable without DNA. Germline-derived CDR1 and CDR2 are MGHRA and YSYEKL. CDR3 length: 18 residues. The CDR3: CASSQGGQGRGDTGELFF.

The chain has TRBV7-6 and TRBJ1-4. Per germline, CDR1 SGHVS and CDR2 FNYEAQ. CDR3 length: 14 amino acids. CDR3 sequence: CASSLDAGSEKLFF. The full variable domain, rest sourced from reference TRBV7-6 and TRBJ1-4, is GAGVSQSPRYKVTKRGQDVALRCDPISGHVSLYWYRQALGQGPEFLTYFNYEAQQDKSGLPNDRFSAERPEGSISTLTIQRTEQRDSAMYRCASSLDAGSEKLFFGSGTQLSVL.

This rearrangement joins TRBV12-3 or TRBV12-4 to TRBJ2-5; the D call from TCRdb, TRBD1, cannot be confirmed without DNA. This CDR3 is built from 14 residues. CDR3 protein: CASSFTGAYETQYF.